This TCR beta chain is from a study of blood T cell repertoires in COVID-19. Study at large: Material from acute and convalescent COVID-19 was sourced from the United States, Italy and Spain.

The assay was immunoSEQ multiplex PCR, and TCRdb's table has in-frame clones only and misses some. The data contain tens of thousands of clones, more than 85% of them singletons. Germline V CDR1 and CDR2: WSHSY, SAAADI. The CDR3 runs 16 residues. J gave up 1 base and V 5 bases, and 1 base lay outside the gene matches. The sequence was obtained from a man aged 45-60 years with active COVID-19. V gene TRBV10-2 combines with J gene TRBJ2-6; 11 bases are a match to TRBD2. The sample consisted of peripheral blood. The CDR3 sequence: CASSTSGGSGANVLTF. The CDR3 DNA follows: TGCGCCAGCAGTACTAGCGGGGGTTCTGGGGCCAACGTCCTGACTTTC.